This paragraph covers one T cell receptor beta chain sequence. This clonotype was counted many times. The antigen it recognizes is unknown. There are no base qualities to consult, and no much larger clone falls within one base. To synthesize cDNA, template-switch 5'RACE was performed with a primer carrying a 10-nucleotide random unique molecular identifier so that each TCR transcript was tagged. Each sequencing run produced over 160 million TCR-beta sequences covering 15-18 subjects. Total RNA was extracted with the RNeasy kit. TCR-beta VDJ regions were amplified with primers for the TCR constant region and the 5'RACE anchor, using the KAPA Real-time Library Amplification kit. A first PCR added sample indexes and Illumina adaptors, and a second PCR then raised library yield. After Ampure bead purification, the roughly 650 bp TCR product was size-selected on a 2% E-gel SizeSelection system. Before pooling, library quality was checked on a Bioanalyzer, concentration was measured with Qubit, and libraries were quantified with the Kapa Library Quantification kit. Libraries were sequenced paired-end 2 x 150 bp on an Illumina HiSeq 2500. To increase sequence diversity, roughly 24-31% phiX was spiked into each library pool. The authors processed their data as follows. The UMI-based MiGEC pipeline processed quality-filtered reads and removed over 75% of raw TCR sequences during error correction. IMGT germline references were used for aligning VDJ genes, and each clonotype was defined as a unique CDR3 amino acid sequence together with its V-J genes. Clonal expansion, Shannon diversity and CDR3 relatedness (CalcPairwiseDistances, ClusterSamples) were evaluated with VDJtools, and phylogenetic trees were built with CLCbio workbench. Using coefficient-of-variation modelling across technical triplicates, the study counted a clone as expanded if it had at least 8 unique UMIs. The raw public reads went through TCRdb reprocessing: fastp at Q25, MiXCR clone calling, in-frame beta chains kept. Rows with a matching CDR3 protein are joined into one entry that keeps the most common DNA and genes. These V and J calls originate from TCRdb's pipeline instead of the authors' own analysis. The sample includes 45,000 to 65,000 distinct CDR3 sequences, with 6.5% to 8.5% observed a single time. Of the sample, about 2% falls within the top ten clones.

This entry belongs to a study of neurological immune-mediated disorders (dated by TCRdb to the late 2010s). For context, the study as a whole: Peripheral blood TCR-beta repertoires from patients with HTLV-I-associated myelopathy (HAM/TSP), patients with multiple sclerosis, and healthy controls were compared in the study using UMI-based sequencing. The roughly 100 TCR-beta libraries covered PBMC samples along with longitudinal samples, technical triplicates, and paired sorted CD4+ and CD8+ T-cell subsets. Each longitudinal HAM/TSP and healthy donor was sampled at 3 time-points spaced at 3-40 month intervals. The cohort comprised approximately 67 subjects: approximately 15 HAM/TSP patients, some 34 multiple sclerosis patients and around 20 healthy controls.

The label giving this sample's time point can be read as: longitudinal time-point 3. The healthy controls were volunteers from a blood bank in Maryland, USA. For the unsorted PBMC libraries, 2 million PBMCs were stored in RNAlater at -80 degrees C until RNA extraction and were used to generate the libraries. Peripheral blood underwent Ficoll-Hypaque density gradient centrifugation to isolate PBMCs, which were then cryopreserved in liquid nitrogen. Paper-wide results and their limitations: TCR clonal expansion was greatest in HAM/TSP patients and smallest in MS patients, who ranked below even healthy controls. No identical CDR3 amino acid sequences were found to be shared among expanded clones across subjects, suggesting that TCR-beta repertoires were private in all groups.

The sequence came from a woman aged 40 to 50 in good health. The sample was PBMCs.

CDR3 region: CSATPKKEVTLGEAFF. The sequence in DNA is TGCAGTGCTACCCCGAAGAAGGAGGTCACTCTCGGGGAAGCTTTCTTT. The rearrangement combines TRBV20-1 with TRBJ1-1; the D gene lacks a confident call. Reading from cysteine to phenylalanine, the CDR3 counts 16 amino acids. The entry retains the CDR3 DNA only, 48 bases that are in frame from base 1. As encoded in the germline V gene (reference sequence), CDR1 is DFQATT while CDR2 is SNEGSKA. V loses 4 bases of germline sequence and J loses 8 bases, and the interval between the two ends is 26 bases.